These T cell receptor beta chains were read from a single sample in a study of shared clonotypes between healthy human individuals. Clones were read by immunoSEQ multiplex PCR, and TCRdb kept only the in-frame ones, dropping some. The sample holds approximately 2,000,000 clones, 90% to 95% seen once. The sequencing input was naive CD8+ T cells from PBMCs. The source of these receptors is a man aged 18 to 29 in good health. Some clones in this sample may be carry-over from other donors' samples. CDR3s include the opening cysteine and the closing phenylalanine or tryptophan. D genes are given only for firm matches. Expanded clones are given a class, and other clones once, few, many or no size at all.

V	size	D	J	DNA	CDR3
TRBV9	.	TRBD2	TRBJ2-1	TGTGCCAGCAGCCCCCAAGCGGGATACTACAATGAGCAGTTCTTC	CASSPQAGYYNEQFF
TRBV19	.	.	TRBJ2-7	TGTGCCAGTAGTATTGTGGGTGGCGACGAGCAGTACTTC	CASSIVGGDEQYF
TRBV27	.	.	TRBJ2-7	TGTGCCAGCATTGGAGGGTCCTACGAGCAGTACTTC	CASIGGSYEQYF
TRBV28	once	.	TRBJ1-5	TGTGCCAGCAGTTTAAGTGGAAGCAATCAGCCCCAGCATTTT	CASSLSGSNQPQHF
TRBV27	.	.	TRBJ2-7	TGTGCCAGCAGTTTAAGGTCGGCGCTGGGTGAGCAGTACTTC	CASSLRSALGEQYF
TRBV4-1	.	.	TRBJ2-4	TGCGCCAGCAGCCAAGGAAGGAGTAACGGGGGTAGCATTCAGTACTTC	CASSQGRSNGGSIQYF
TRBV7-8	few	.	TRBJ1-5	TGTGCCAGCAGCTTAGCCGACGAGCCCCAGCATTTT	CASSLADEPQHF
TRBV19	.	.	TRBJ2-7	TGTGCCAGTAGTGCCCCCGGGATAAGAGGCGGCGAGCAGTACTTC	CASSAPGIRGGEQYF
TRBV6-5	.	.	TRBJ1-1	TGTGCCAGCAGTTACGAGCCGGGGGCGGGAACTGAAGCTTTCTTT	CASSYEPGAGTEAFF
TRBV30	.	TRBD1	TRBJ2-7	TGTGCCTGGAGTCCAACAGGGGGCTTGTTCGAGCAGTACTTC	CAWSPTGGLFEQYF
TRBV9	.	TRBD1	TRBJ2-1	TGTGCCAGCAGTCAGGGGGCGCGGGCCGATGAGCAGTTCTTC	CASSQGARADEQFF
TRBV28	.	TRBD1	TRBJ1-1	TGTGCCAGCAGTTTGGACAGGGAATCTGAAGCTTTCTTT	CASSLDRESEAFF
TRBV7-9	once	.	TRBJ2-7	TGTGCCAGCAGCTCGGGAAGACAGCAGTACTTC	CASSSGRQQYF
TRBV9	.	.	TRBJ2-2	TGTGCCAGCAAGGGGGACACCGGGGAGCTGTTTTTT	CASKGDTGELFF
TRBV5-1	.	TRBD2	TRBJ2-5	TGCGCCAGCAGCTTGACCCGGACTAGCGGGAGGGCCGGCCAAGAGACCCAGTACTTC	CASSLTRTSGRAGQETQYF
TRBV7-2	.	.	TRBJ2-7	TGTGCCAGCAGCTTACGAGCGCCAGCCTACGAGCAGTACTTC	CASSLRAPAYEQYF
TRBV6-5	.	.	TRBJ2-1	TGTGCCAGCAGTTACTCGAGCGCAAATGAGCAGTTCTTC	CASSYSSANEQFF
TRBV4-2	.	.	TRBJ2-5	TGTGCCAGCAGCCAAGAAGAAGGAATTCAAGAGACCCAGTACTTC	CASSQEEGIQETQYF
TRBV19	once	TRBD1	TRBJ2-7	TGTGCCAGTAGTCCGGGACAGGGGGCCGACGAGCAGTACTTC	CASSPGQGADEQYF
TRBV4-2	.	.	TRBJ2-3	TGTGCCAGCAGCCAAGATTGGGGCGGGCGCACAGATACGCAGTATTTT	CASSQDWGGRTDTQYF
TRBV5-6	once	.	TRBJ1-4	TGTGCCAGCAGCTTGGCCGCCAATGAAAAACTGTTTTTT	CASSLAANEKLFF
TRBV2	.	TRBD1	TRBJ2-7	TGTGCCAGCAGGTTTGATCAGGGGGTTACCTACGAGCAGTACTTC	CASRFDQGVTYEQYF
TRBV5-4	few	.	TRBJ1-1	TGTGCCAGCAGTTCGCCCGGGGGCGGGCGAGCTTTCTTT	CASSSPGGGRAFF
TRBV19	.	.	TRBJ1-5	TGTGCCAGTACCTCGGGGGCAGGCGGACAGCCCCAGCATTTT	CASTSGAGGQPQHF
TRBV11-3	.	TRBD2	TRBJ2-2	TGTGCCAGCAGCCCCCAGTGGCTAGCGGGAAGTACCGGGGAGCTGTTTTTT	CASSPQWLAGSTGELFF
TRBV6-5	.	.	TRBJ1-1	TGTGCCAGCAGTAACGGGGAAACTCGCAGCACTGAAGCTTTCTTT	CASSNGETRSTEAFF
TRBV9	.	TRBD2	TRBJ2-1	TGTGCCAGCAGCCCTCGTGGACTAGCGGGAGGGTGGAGTGAGCAGTTCTTC	CASSPRGLAGGWSEQFF
TRBV7-9	.	TRBD2	TRBJ2-2	TGTGCCAGCAGCTTAGACATAGCTAGCGGGAGACGGACCACCGGGGAGCTGTTTTTT	CASSLDIASGRRTTGELFF
TRBV7-2	.	.	TRBJ1-2	TGTGCCAGCAGCTTAAATAGCGGCGGCTACACCTTC	CASSLNSGGYTF
TRBV14	.	TRBD1	TRBJ2-7	TGTGCCAGCAGCCCCTCCGGGACAGGGTACTACGAGCAGTACTTC	CASSPSGTGYYEQYF
TRBV10-2	.	TRBD1	TRBJ2-3	TGCGCCAGCAGTGGGACAGGGAGCACAGATACGCAGTATTTT	CASSGTGSTDTQYF
TRBV7-2	.	.	TRBJ2-1	TGTGCCAGCAGCCCGGAGTCAAGCTCCTACAATGAGCAGTTCTTC	CASSPESSSYNEQFF
TRBV7-2	.	TRBD1	TRBJ2-2	TGTGCCAGCAGCCCGACAGGGGTTGGCGGGGAGCTGTTTTTT	CASSPTGVGGELFF
TRBV18	.	TRBD1	TRBJ2-7	TGTGCCAGCTCAGCGGACAGGGAATTCTACGAGCAGTACTTC	CASSADREFYEQYF
TRBV2	.	TRBD1	TRBJ1-2	TGTGCCAGCAGAGTCCCGGGACAGGGGGTTTTTGGCTACACCTTC	CASRVPGQGVFGYTF
TRBV6-5	.	.	TRBJ2-2	TGTGCCAGCACCCCCGGGACCATGATGGCCGGGGAGCTGTTTTTT	CASTPGTMMAGELFF
TRBV15	.	.	TRBJ2-7	TGTGCCACCAGCAGAGTAGGAGAGATTTCCTACGAGCAGTACTTC	CATSRVGEISYEQYF
TRBV6-5	once	TRBD1	TRBJ2-7	TGTGCCAGCAGTGATCGGGGACAGATCTACGAGCAGTACTTC	CASSDRGQIYEQYF
TRBV5-1	.	TRBD2	TRBJ2-7	TGCGCCAGCAGTCCAGGACTAGCGGACCACTCCTACGAGCAGTACTTC	CASSPGLADHSYEQYF
TRBV6-5	.	TRBD1	TRBJ2-7	TGTGCCAGCAGTTACTCATTCGGGGACAGCCCCTACGAGCAGTACTTC	CASSYSFGDSPYEQYF
TRBV28	.	TRBD2	TRBJ2-7	TGTGCCAGCATCTCCCCTAGGGCGGGAGCGGTGAGCTCCTACGAGCAGTACTTC	CASISPRAGAVSSYEQYF
TRBV9	.	.	TRBJ2-5	TGTGCCAGCAGCGTAGGGACAGCTTTTTCCGAGGCCCAGTACTTC	CASSVGTAFSEAQYF
TRBV19	.	TRBD1	TRBJ1-1	TGTGCCAGTAGTATAGAAGGGGACAGGGGGCTGACTGAAGCTTTCTTT	CASSIEGDRGLTEAFF
TRBV11-1	.	TRBD1	TRBJ2-7	TGTGCCAGCAGCTTAGGGAACAGGGGGTACGAGCAGTACTTC	CASSLGNRGYEQYF
TRBV4-1	.	.	TRBJ2-7	TGCGCCAGCAGCCAAGCGGCGCAAGAGAACGCCCACGAGCAGTACTTC	CASSQAAQENAHEQYF
TRBV27	.	.	TRBJ2-7	TGTGCCAGCAGGACGCACACCAGGGGCCCTACCTCCTACGAGCAGTACTTC	CASRTHTRGPTSYEQYF
TRBV2	.	TRBD1	TRBJ1-2	TGTGCCAGGGACAGGAAGGATCGGGGCTACACCTTC	CARDRKDRGYTF
TRBV7-6	.	.	TRBJ1-4	TGTGCCAGCAGCTTCCCAGAAGCGGGGGAAAAACTGTTTTTT	CASSFPEAGEKLFF
TRBV5-1	.	TRBD2	TRBJ2-7	TGCGCCAGCAGCTTGGCCCTGACTAGCGGGAGGTCTTGGTACGAGCAGTACTTC	CASSLALTSGRSWYEQYF
TRBV15	few	TRBD1	TRBJ1-2	TGTGCCACCAGCCCTCGGGACAGGGTTTATGGCTACACCTTC	CATSPRDRVYGYTF
TRBV7-9	.	TRBD1	TRBJ2-7	TGTGCCAGCAGCTACAAGAGGGGACAGGGGAGCGACGAGCAGTACTTC	CASSYKRGQGSDEQYF
TRBV28	.	.	TRBJ2-4	TGTGCCAGCAGTCCTCCTCCCTTAGCCAAAAACATTCAGTACTTC	CASSPPPLAKNIQYF
TRBV7-9	.	.	TRBJ2-7	TGTGCCAGCAGCTTGGCCCACTACGAGCAGTACTTC	CASSLAHYEQYF
TRBV5-1	once	TRBD1	TRBJ2-7	TGCGCCAGCAGCCCAAAACCGGGACAGGGCTCCTACGAGCAGTACTTC	CASSPKPGQGSYEQYF
TRBV5-4	.	.	TRBJ2-6	TGTGCCAGCAGCTTGTTAGATTACCTCATCTCTGGGGCCAACGTCCTGACTTTC	CASSLLDYLISGANVLTF